This T cell receptor beta chain came from a study of cytomegalovirus exposure and HLA in healthy donors (dated 2017 in TCRdb). Some background on the complete study: A later analysis indicated that the 90 to 150 validation repertoires were generated on the platform also employed for the 666 repertoires of the first cohort. The aim of the study was to test whether cataloging public T cell receptors could identify signatures of past pathogen exposure. A separate validation cohort of approximately 130 different subjects was used in addition to the roughly 670-subject first cohort. High-throughput TCR immunosequencing, statistical association of individual TCRs with disease status, and machine learning were combined to predict cytomegalovirus infection status. On the study overall, not on this receptor specifically: The authors suggested that the approach could potentially be generalized to other disease states and immunological phenotypes. Most TCR sequences were observed very rarely across donors, whereas some public TCRs were present in many individuals. In a later analysis, TCRs clustered in the first cohort were found to also tend to co-occur in the 130 or so validation repertoires, with 85% to 95% of cluster scores above 0. In both the original and validation cohorts, the classifier was reported to diagnose cytomegalovirus status with high specificity and sensitivity. In vitro tests confirmed that a few of the cytomegalovirus-associated TCR beta chains recognize cytomegalovirus antigens. A total of around 150 TCR beta chains were listed by the study as associated with cytomegalovirus. A later analysis lacked HLA typing for the validation cohort, so it scored co-occurrence in that cohort across all 120 or so repertoires.

Separate from the approximately 700-subject first cohort, the validation cohort of 95 to 150 subjects was the group to which the donors belonged. Receptor libraries were prepared by the immunoSEQ multiplex PCR assay. Processing in the source paper ran as follows. To diagnose cytomegalovirus status from the catalog of TCR beta chain sequences, a statistical classification framework was built. Held by TCRdb, this immuneACCESS table contains in-frame sequences only and omits some clones. Under half of the omission traces to an unresolved V gene where checked; the cause of the rest is unknown. That table gives V, J and clone size, and the DNA gave D and trimming. Within this sample are tens of thousands of clones, with around 97% of them counted one time only. The ten largest clones add up to approximately 2.5% of the sample. Comment on this clone: No cognate antigen has been identified for it. No clone much larger than this one lies a single base away; base qualities are absent.

The germline V and J ends show losses of 2 bases and 1 base respectively, and no gene match explains 7 bases of the junction. CDR1 and CDR2 (SEHNR, FQNEAQ) derive from the germline V gene (reference sequence). CDR3 length: 16 amino acids, cysteine to phenylalanine. Only the CDR3 region is kept as DNA, spanning 48 bases read in frame from base 1. This TCR was recovered from a man aged 18 to 30 in good health and CMV-seronegative. The V and J genes are TRBV7-9 and TRBJ1-1; 7 of the junction bases match TRBD1. Sequenced: PBMCs. The CDR3 region: CASSLKGAGTNTEAFF. The DNA sequence is given as TGTGCCAGCAGCTTAAAGGGGGCAGGGACGAACACTGAAGCTTTCTTT.